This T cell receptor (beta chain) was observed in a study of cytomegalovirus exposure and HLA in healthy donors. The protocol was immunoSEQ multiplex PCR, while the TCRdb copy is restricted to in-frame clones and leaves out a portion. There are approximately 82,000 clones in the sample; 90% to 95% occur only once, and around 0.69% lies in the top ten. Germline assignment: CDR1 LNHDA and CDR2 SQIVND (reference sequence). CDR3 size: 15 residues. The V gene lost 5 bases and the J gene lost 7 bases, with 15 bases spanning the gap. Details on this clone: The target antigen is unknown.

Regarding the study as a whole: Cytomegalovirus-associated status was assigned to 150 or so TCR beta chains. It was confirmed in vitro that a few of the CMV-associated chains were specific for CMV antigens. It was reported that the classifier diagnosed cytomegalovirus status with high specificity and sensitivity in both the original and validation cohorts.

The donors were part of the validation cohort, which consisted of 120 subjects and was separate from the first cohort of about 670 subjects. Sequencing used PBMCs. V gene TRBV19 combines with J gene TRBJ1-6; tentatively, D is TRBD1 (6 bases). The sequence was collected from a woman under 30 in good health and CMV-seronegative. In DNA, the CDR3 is TGTGCCAGTAGTGTATACAGGGTTGGAAATTCACCCCTCCACTTT. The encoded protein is CASSVYRVGNSPLHF.